This TCR beta chain came from a study of blood T cell repertoires in COVID-19. Authors' data handling: Amplification from reference gene primers served as the basis for estimated nucleated cell counts. The assay was immunoSEQ multiplex PCR, and TCRdb's table has in-frame clones only and misses some. D and trimming were read from the DNA, whereas the V and J calls and clone size are those reported in that table. Among about 250,000 clones listed, roughly 80% were seen once. This clone was observed a few times. Trimming took 5 bases from V and 4 from J, leaving 18 bases between them. Germline CDR1 reads SGHKS; CDR2 reads YYEKEE (reference sequence). This CDR3 is 16 amino acids long.

This chain joins TRBV5-5 and TRBJ1-4; D is unresolved. The TCR originated in a man of 80 years or more with acute or convalescent COVID-19. Sequences were obtained from peripheral blood. The CDR3, as DNA: TGTGCCAGCAGTCCGGACTCGGCCATGCGTAATGAAAAACTGTTTTTT. Amino acids: CASSPDSAMRNEKLFF.